Following are 21 T cell receptor beta chains from one sample sequenced in a study of chemoradiotherapy in HPV16-positive cancers. TCRdb's copy holds only in-frame clones and misses some; the assay was immunoSEQ multiplex PCR. This table has about 68,000 clones, almost 90% appearing once. Specimen: blood, collected from a patient who underwent chemoradiotherapy. Receptor source: a human donor with HPV-associated anogenital cancer.

This sequence joins TRBV6-1 and TRBJ1-1; the D gene is possibly TRBD1 (5 bases). Trimming took off 5 bases at V and 11 bases at J, with 18 bases between the two ends. The CDR3 length is 13 residues. Germline CDR1 reads MNHNS; CDR2 reads SASEGT. The CDR3 reads CASSQGAGGRAFF. The CDR3 DNA follows: TGTGCCAGCAGTCAAGGGGCTGGGGGTCGGGCTTTCTTT.

The chain has TRBV5-4 and TRBJ2-1; D unresolved. Trimming took off 4 bases at V and 3 bases at J, with 11 bases between the two ends. Germline-derived CDR1 and CDR2 are SGHNT and YYREEE (reference sequence). The CDR3 length is 14 residues. As DNA, the CDR3 is TGTGCCAGCAGCCACTACCAGGACTACAATGAGCAGTTCTTC. It yields the protein CASSHYQDYNEQFF.

V and J are TRBV25-1 and TRBJ2-7; D remains unclear. The CDR3 spans 13 residues. The V end lost 1 base, the J end lost 3 bases, and 7 bases lay between the germline ends. Germline CDR1 is MGHDK and CDR2 is SYGVNS. DNA for the CDR3: TGTGCCAGCAGTGAATTCGGATTCTACGAGCAGTACTTC. Its protein is CASSEFGFYEQYF.

The chain joins TRBV5-1 to TRBJ2-3, with 10 bases fitting TRBD2. CDR3 length: 17 amino acids. CDR1 and CDR2 (germline): SGHRS, YFSETQ. Germline trimming cut 5 bases from V and 0 bases from J; bases unmatched to any gene: 9. CDR3 loop: CASREERGGLSTDTQYF. Here the CDR3 DNA reads TGCGCCAGCAGGGAGGAGCGGGGGGGCCTCAGCACAGATACGCAGTATTTT.

This clone was picked up one time. The V and J genes are TRBV2 and TRBJ2-1; D might be TRBD1 (6 bases). CDR3 length: 15 residues. In germline, CDR1 is SNHLY, CDR2 FYNNEI. V lost 1 base and J lost 2, with 9 bases in between. DNA for the CDR3: TGTGCCAGCAGTGAAGACAGGGAAACCTACAATGAGCAGTTCTTC. Amino acids: CASSEDRETYNEQFF.

This chain joins TRBV18 and TRBJ1-1, with D unresolved. The ends were cut back, 2 bases at V and 0 bases at J, with 13 bases in the middle. CDR3 length: 16 amino acids. The germline CDR1 and CDR2 sequences are KGHSH and LQKENI. The CDR3 sequence: CASSPEQMGLNTEAFF. The CDR3 DNA reads as TGTGCCAGCTCACCAGAACAAATGGGTCTGAACACTGAAGCTTTCTTT.

The rearrangement joins TRBV18 to TRBJ1-1; D is perhaps TRBD1 (5 bases). The CDR3 contains 15 residues. The germline CDR1 and CDR2 sequences are KGHSH and LQKENI. Deletions cut 0 bases from V and 5 bases from J, with 13 bases between. In DNA, the CDR3 is TGTGCCAGCTCACCACCGGCAGGAAGGGGTACTGAAGCTTTCTTT. Translation gives CASSPPAGRGTEAFF. The variable domain in full, completed from reference TRBV18 and TRBJ1-1, reads NAGVMQNPRHLVRRRGQEARLRCSPMKGHSHVYWYRQLPEEGLKFMVYLQKENIIDESGMPKERFSAEFPKEGPSILRIQQVVRGDSAAYFCASSPPAGRGTEAFFGQGTRLTVV.

V gene TRBV6-4 combines with J gene TRBJ2-1; 8 nucleotides align to TRBD2. V lost 4 bases to trimming and J lost 8 bases; unmatched junction nucleotides: 10. CDR1 is MRHNA, CDR2 SNTAGT, per germline. CDR3 length equals 15 residues. The CDR3 DNA sequence: TGTGCCAGCAGTGCCGGGACTAGTCTAGTCTATGAGCAGTTCTTC. Translating it yields CASSAGTSLVYEQFF.

The chain is built from TRBV28 and TRBJ1-5; the D is unclear. The germline V gene encodes CDR1 MDHEN and CDR2 SYDVKM. V gave up 6 bases and J gave up 4 bases, with 7 bases separating them. The CDR3 is 12 amino acids. This CDR3 reads CASSGLNQPQHF. The CDR3 coding sequence is TGTGCCAGCAGCGGACTTAATCAGCCCCAGCATTTT.

This clone was picked up one time. The chain links TRBV6-5 to TRBJ1-3, with TRBD1 identical over 8 bases. V lost 6 bases to trimming and J lost 4 bases; unmatched junction nucleotides: 2. The CDR3 is made up of 13 amino acids. Per germline, CDR1 MNHEY and CDR2 SVGAGI. CDR3 DNA: TGTGCCAGCAGATGGACAGGGGGAAACACCATATATTTT. Residues: CASRWTGGNTIYF.

This chain joins TRBV5-8 and TRBJ2-2, with a tentative D call TRBD2 (5 bases). There are 15 residues in the CDR3. From germline, CDR1 is SGHTS and CDR2 YDEGEE. The V end was cut by 0 bases, the J end by 4 bases, with 10 bases between. CDR3 region: CASSLGGLSTGELFF. CDR3 nucleotide sequence: TGTGCCAGCAGCTTGGGAGGGTTGAGCACCGGGGAGCTGTTTTTT.

The chain has TRBV10-2 and TRBJ2-2, with TRBD2 matching over 8 bases. The CDR3 length is 17 residues. Unmatched junction bases numbered 9, after V lost 6 bases and J lost 0 bases. From germline, CDR1 is WSHSY and CDR2 SAAADI. The CDR3 DNA reads TGCGCCAGCAGCTATTATAGCGGGAATTCGAACACCGGGGAGCTGTTTTTT. It is translated as CASSYYSGNSNTGELFF.

This clone was observed once. This rearrangement joins TRBV28 to TRBJ1-5; 8 positions match TRBD1. Germline loops: CDR1 MDHEN, CDR2 SYDVKM. V lost 7 bases and J lost 5; bases outside the gene matches: 10. The CDR3 totals 15 residues. The chain's CDR3 is CASISGQVIYQPQHF. CDR3 sequence (DNA): TGTGCCAGCATATCGGGACAGGTAATATATCAGCCCCAGCATTTT.

J is TRBJ1-2 and V is TRBV5-6; 12 nucleotides match TRBD1. V shed 2 bases and J 8 bases; nucleotides not matched to a gene: 10. The CDR3 runs to 16 residues. Germline V gives CDR1 SGHDT, CDR2 YYEEEE. The CDR3 reads CASSFRGDRGLGGYTF. In nucleotides, the CDR3 is TGTGCCAGCAGCTTTCGAGGGGACAGGGGGCTCGGAGGCTACACCTTC.

The V call is TRBV4-1, the J call TRBJ2-1, with D tentatively TRBD1 or TRBD2 (5 bases each). This CDR3 is 16 amino acids long. Between the trimmed V and J ends, which lost 1 base and 6 bases, there was a span of 16 bases. CDR1 and CDR2 (germline): MGHRA, YSYEKL. CDR3 amino acids: CASSQVWGLGTNEQFF. CDR3 in DNA: TGCGCCAGCAGCCAAGTGTGGGGGTTGGGGACCAATGAGCAGTTCTTC.

The chain employs TRBV10-3 and TRBJ1-2; 10 bases align to TRBD1. The CDR3 is 12 residues long. Per germline, CDR1 ENHRY and CDR2 SYGVKD. V lost 0 bases to trimming and J lost 12 bases; unmatched junction nucleotides: 1. For the CDR3, the DNA is TGTGCCATCAGTGAGTCTGGACAGGGGGACACCTTC. Translated: CAISESGQGDTF.

The chain is built from TRBV11-2 and TRBJ2-1, with unresolved D. In germline, CDR1 is SGHAT, CDR2 FQNNGV. This CDR3 contains 13 residues. The germline V and J ends were trimmed by 5 bases and 0 bases, with 5 bases remaining between them. CDR3 loop: CASSGPSYNEQFF. DNA for the CDR3: TGTGCCAGCAGCGGGCCCTCCTACAATGAGCAGTTCTTC.

The chain has TRBV28 and TRBJ1-5, with D unclear. V was clipped by 0 bases and J by 1 base, with 7 bases between them. The CDR3 has 15 residues. Germline CDR1 and CDR2: MDHEN and SYDVKM. The CDR3 reads CASSLWTGSNQPQHF. The CDR3 coding sequence is TGTGCCAGCAGTTTATGGACTGGGAGCAATCAGCCCCAGCATTTT. The complete variable domain, with remaining parts taken from reference TRBV28 and TRBJ1-5, reads DVKVTQSSRYLVKRTGEKVFLECVQDMDHENMFWYRQDPGLGLRLIYFSYDVKMKEKGDIPEGYSVSREKKERFSLILESASTNQTSMYLCASSLWTGSNQPQHFGDGTRLSIL.

The chain joins TRBV7-9 to TRBJ2-1, with TRBD1 matching 9 bases. The CDR3 has 16 amino acids. Germline assignment: CDR1 SEHNR and CDR2 FQNEAQ (reference sequence). Unmatched junction bases numbered 9, after V lost 5 bases and J lost 4 bases. CDR3 sequence reads: CASSPPGTGNYNEQFF. The CDR3 DNA follows: TGTGCCAGCAGCCCACCCGGGACAGGGAATTACAATGAGCAGTTCTTC.

The chain joins TRBV19 to TRBJ1-1; D remains ambiguous. CDR1 and CDR2 from the germline V gene are LNHDA and SQIVND (reference sequence). V was trimmed by 4 bases and J by 3 bases, leaving 6 bases between them. This CDR3 is 12 amino acids long. The CDR3 spells CASSTGYTEAFF. The CDR3 bases are TGTGCCAGTAGTACCGGGTACACTGAAGCTTTCTTT.

The V call is TRBV19, the J call TRBJ1-1, with TRBD1 matching over 8 bases. This CDR3 comprises 13 residues. V lost 6 bases, J lost 1 base, and 1 base stayed unmatched. Germline-derived CDR1 and CDR2 are LNHDA and SQIVND (reference sequence). The CDR3 DNA follows: TGTGCCAGTAGGGGGACAGGGAACACTGAAGCTTTCTTT. Translating gives CASRGTGNTEAFF. Combining the CDR3 with reference TRBV19 and TRBJ1-1 gives the whole variable domain DGGITQSPKYLFRKEGQNVTLSCEQNLNHDAMYWYRQDPGQGLRLIYYSQIVNDFQKGDIAEGYSVSREKKESFPLTVTSAQKNPTAFYLCASRGTGNTEAFFGQGTRLTVV.